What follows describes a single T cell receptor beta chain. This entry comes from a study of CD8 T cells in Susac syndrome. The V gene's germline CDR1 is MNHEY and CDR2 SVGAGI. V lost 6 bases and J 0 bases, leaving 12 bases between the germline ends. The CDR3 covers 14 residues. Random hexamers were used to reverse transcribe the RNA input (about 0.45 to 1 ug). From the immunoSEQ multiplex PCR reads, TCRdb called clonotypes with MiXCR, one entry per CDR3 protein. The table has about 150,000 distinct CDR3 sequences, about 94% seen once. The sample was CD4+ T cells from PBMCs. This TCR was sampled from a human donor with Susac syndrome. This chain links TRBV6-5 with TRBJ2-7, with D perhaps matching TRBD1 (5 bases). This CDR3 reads CASRRLRDSYEQYF. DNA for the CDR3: TGTGCCAGCAGAAGACTCAGGGACTCCTACGAGCAGTACTTC.